This T cell receptor (beta chain) appears in the sequencing data of a study of radiation and T cells in renal cell carcinoma. Time point noted: blood 4 weeks post-SBRT, at nephrectomy. Treatment given: 15 Gy SBRT to primary tumor, nephrectomy 4 weeks later. Radiation-treated patients gave blood at baseline, week 2 and week 4. Clones were read by immunoSEQ multiplex PCR, and TCRdb kept only the in-frame ones, dropping some. Of about 34,000 clones in the sample, about 84% were seen once. CDR3 length: 15 amino acids. V gave up 5 bases and J gave up 4 bases, with 17 bases separating them. CDR1 and CDR2 (germline): MNHNY, SVGAGI (reference sequence). Turning to this clone: The antigen is undetermined.

General study findings and limits: No pretreatment tumor biopsies were available for baseline clonotypes.

The sample was blood, taken from a patient whose treatment included radiotherapy and nephrectomy. The J gene is TRBJ1-2, the V gene TRBV6-6; TRBD1 is a possible D gene (5 bases). The origin of this receptor is a man in his 60s with renal cell carcinoma. CDR3 nucleotide sequence: TGTGCCAGCAGTCACAGGTCCGATGGGAGCTATGGCTACACCTTC. Its protein product is CASSHRSDGSYGYTF.